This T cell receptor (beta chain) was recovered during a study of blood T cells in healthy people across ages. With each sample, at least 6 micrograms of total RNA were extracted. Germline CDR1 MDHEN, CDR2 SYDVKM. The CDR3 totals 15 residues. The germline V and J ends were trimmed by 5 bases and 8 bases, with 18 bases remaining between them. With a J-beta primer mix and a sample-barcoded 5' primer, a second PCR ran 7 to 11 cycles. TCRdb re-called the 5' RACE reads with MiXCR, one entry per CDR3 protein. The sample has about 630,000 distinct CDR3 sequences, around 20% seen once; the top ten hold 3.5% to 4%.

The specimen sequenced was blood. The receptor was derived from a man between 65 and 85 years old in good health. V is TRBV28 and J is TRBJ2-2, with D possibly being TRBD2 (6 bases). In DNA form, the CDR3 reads TGTGCCAGCAGTCGGGACTTAGCGCCAGTAGGGGAGCTGTTTTTT. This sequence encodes CASSRDLAPVGELFF.